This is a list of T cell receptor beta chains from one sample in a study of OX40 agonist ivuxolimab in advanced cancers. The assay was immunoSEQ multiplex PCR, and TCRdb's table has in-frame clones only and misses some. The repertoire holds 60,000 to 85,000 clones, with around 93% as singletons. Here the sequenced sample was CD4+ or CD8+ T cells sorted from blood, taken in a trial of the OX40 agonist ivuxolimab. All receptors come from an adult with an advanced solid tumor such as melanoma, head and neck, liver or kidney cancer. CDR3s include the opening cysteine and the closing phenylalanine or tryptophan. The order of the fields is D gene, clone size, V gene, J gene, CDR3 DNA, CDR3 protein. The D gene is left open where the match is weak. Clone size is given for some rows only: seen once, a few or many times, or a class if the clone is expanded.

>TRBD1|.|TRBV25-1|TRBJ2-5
TGTGCCAGGAGACGGTCTGTGGGACAGGGGACCCAAGAGACCCAGTACTTC
CARRRSVGQGTQETQYF
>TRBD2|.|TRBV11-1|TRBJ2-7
TGTGCCAGCAGCTTTGAGCGGGGGACCTACGAGCAGTACTTC
CASSFERGTYEQYF
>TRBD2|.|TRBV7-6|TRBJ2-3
TGTGCCAGCAGCTTAGCTCCAGCGGGGGGAATGACAGATACGCAGTATTTT
CASSLAPAGGMTDTQYF
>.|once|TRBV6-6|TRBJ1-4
TGTGCCAGCAGTTACACGGACGGCACTAATGAAAAACTGTTTTTT
CASSYTDGTNEKLFF
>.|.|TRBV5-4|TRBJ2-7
TGTGCCAGCAGCTTGGGGAATACCTACGAGCAGTACTTC
CASSLGNTYEQYF
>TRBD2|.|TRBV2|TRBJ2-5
TGTGCCAGCAGTGGCTCAGGACTAGCGGGGGGGCCGGACCAAGAGACCCAGTACTTC
CASSGSGLAGGPDQETQYF
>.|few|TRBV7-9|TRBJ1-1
TGTGCCAGCAGCTTACTGAACACTGAAGCTTTCTTT
CASSLLNTEAFF
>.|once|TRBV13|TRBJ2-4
TGTGCCAGCAGCCCATCAGCTGGGGGCTGGGTAGCCAAAAACATTCAGTACTTC
CASSPSAGGWVAKNIQYF
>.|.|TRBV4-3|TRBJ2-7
TGCGCCAGCAGCCAAGATGGGGGGACATTCGAGCAGTACTTC
CASSQDGGTFEQYF
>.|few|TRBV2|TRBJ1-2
TGTGCCAGAAGAGGAGTGTATGGCTACACCTTC
CARRGVYGYTF
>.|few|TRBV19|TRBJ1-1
TGTGCCAGTAGTATAGCGAGTGAAGCTTTCTTT
CASSIASEAFF
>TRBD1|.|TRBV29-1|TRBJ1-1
TGCAGCGTTGCCGGGACAGGGGCTGGAGGCACTGAAGCTTTCTTT
CSVAGTGAGGTEAFF
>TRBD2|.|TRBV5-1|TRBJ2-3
TGCGCCAGCCCACGGGTGGGGCTAGCGGGGGGGCAAGAAGATACGCAGTATTTT
CASPRVGLAGGQEDTQYF
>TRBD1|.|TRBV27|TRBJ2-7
TGTGCCAGCAGTGTACAGGGGGGTCACGAGCAGTACTTC
CASSVQGGHEQYF
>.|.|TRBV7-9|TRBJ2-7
TGTGCCAGCAGCCCGTCGGTGGTGGGGTCGAGCTCCTACGAGCAGTACTTC
CASSPSVVGSSSYEQYF
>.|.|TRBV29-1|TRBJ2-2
TGCAGCACGGAACGACTCGGAGCGAACACCGGGGAGCTGTTTTTT
CSTERLGANTGELFF
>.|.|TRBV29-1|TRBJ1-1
TGCAGCGCCCCAGGGTTCACTGAAGCTTTCTTT
CSAPGFTEAFF
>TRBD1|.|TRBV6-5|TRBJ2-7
TGTGCCAGCAGTTACTCGATCGGACAGGGGACCTACGAGCAGTACTTC
CASSYSIGQGTYEQYF
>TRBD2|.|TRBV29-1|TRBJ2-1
TGCAGCGTTGAAGTCAAGCGGGGGCCCAACACTGAGCAGTTCTTC
CSVEVKRGPNTEQFF
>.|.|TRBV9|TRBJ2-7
TGTGCCAGCAGCGTATTAGTGGACCCCTACGAGCAGTACTTC
CASSVLVDPYEQYF
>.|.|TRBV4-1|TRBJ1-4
TGCGCCAGCAGCCCGAGAGTCGGGGGGGCTAATGAAAAACTGTTTTTT
CASSPRVGGANEKLFF
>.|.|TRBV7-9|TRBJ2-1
TGTGCCAGCAGCCCTCCACGCGATGAGCAGTTCTTC
CASSPPRDEQFF
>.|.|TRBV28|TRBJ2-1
TGTGCCAGCAGACCCACGAACTGGGGGGAGCAGTTCTTC
CASRPTNWGEQFF
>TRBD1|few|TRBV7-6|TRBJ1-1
TGTGCCAGCAGCGATGGACAGGGGACTGAAGCTTTCTTT
CASSDGQGTEAFF
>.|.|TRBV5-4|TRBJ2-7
TGTGCCAGCAGCTTAAGGGAATCCTACGAGCAGTACTTC
CASSLRESYEQYF
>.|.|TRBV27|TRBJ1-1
TGTGCCAGCAGTTTTGCAGGGAACACTGAAGCTTTCTTT
CASSFAGNTEAFF
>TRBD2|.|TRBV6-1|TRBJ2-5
TGTGCCAGCAGTGAAGCTTACGGGGCGGGGGGCCCACAAGAGACCCAGTACTTC
CASSEAYGAGGPQETQYF
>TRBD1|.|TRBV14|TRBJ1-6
TGTGCCAGCAGCCATCGACAGGGGTTTGCTAATTCACCCCTCCACTTT
CASSHRQGFANSPLHF
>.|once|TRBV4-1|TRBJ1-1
TGCGCCAGCAGCCAATCTGGGATGAACACTGAAGCTTTCTTT
CASSQSGMNTEAFF
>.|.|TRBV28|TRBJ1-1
TGTGCCACCTTTAGGGGGTATACTGAAGCTTTCTTT
CATFRGYTEAFF
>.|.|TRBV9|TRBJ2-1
TGTGCCAGCAGCGCCTCAGGAGCTTTTTACAATGAGCAGTTCTTC
CASSASGAFYNEQFF
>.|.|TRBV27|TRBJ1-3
TGTGCCAGCAGTTTTTCGGGGATTGGAAACACCATATATTTT
CASSFSGIGNTIYF
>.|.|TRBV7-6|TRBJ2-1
TGTGCCAGCAGCTTATATGGGGCCGGGAATGAGCAGTTCTTC
CASSLYGAGNEQFF
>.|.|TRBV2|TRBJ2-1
TGTGCCAGCCCGCCCGGGGCACGGAGCTCCTACAATGAGCAGTTCTTC
CASPPGARSSYNEQFF
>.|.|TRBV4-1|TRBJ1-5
TGCGCCAGCAGCCAAGCTGGGGGGTATAGCAATCAGCCCCAGCATTTT
CASSQAGGYSNQPQHF
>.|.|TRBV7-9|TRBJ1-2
TGTGCCAGCAGCGGGGGGATTGCCTGGGGCTACACCTTC
CASSGGIAWGYTF
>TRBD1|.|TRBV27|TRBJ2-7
TGTGCCAGCAGTTTAGGTGGACAGGGTTCCTACGAGCAGTACTTC
CASSLGGQGSYEQYF
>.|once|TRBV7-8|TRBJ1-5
TGTGCCAGCAGCTTAAACAGCTATAGCAATCAGCCCCAGCATTTT
CASSLNSYSNQPQHF
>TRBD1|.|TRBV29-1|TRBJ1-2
TGCAGCGTTGAAACGGGACAGAACTATGGCTACACCTTC
CSVETGQNYGYTF
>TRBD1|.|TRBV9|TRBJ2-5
TGTGCCAGCAGCGGACCATGGGGGACAGTTCAAGAGACCCAGTACTTC
CASSGPWGTVQETQYF
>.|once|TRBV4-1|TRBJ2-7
TGCGCCAGCACCCAATGGGACGGAAGCTACGAGCAGTACTTC
CASTQWDGSYEQYF
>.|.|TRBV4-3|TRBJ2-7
TGCGCCAGCAGCCAAGTGGACAGCCCCAGTTACGAGCAGTACTTC
CASSQVDSPSYEQYF
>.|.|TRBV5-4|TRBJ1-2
TGTGCCAGCAGCTTCATTTCGGGGAACTATGGCTACACCTTC
CASSFISGNYGYTF
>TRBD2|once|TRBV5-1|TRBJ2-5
TGCGCCAGCAGCTTGGCCGGACTAGCGGGGGTCCCGGAGACCCAGTACTTC
CASSLAGLAGVPETQYF
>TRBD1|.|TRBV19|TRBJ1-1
TGTGCCAGTATCCAGGGGGGCACTGAAGCTTTCTTT
CASIQGGTEAFF
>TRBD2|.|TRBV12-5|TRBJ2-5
TGTGCTAGTGGTTTTGAAGCGGGGGCCCCACAAGAGACCCAGTACTTC
CASGFEAGAPQETQYF
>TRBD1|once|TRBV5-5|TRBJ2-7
TGTGCCAGCAGCTTGGCCCTCGGACAGGGATACCACGAGCAGTACTTC
CASSLALGQGYHEQYF
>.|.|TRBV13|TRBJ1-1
TGTGCCAGCTCGGCGATCACTGAAGCTTTCTTT
CASSAITEAFF
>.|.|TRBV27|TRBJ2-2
TGTGCCAGCAGTCCTATCGGTGTGGGGGCGAACACCGGGGAGCTGTTTTTT
CASSPIGVGANTGELFF
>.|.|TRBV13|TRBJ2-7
TGTGCCAGCAGCTCGTTCGGGAGCTCCTACGAGCAGTACTTC
CASSSFGSSYEQYF
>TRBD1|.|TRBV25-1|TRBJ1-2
TGTGCCAGCGTACAGGGGGACTATGGCTACACCTTC
CASVQGDYGYTF
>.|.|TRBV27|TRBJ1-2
TGTGCCAGCAGTTTTTTAGGGGAGGGGGACTATGGCTACACCTTC
CASSFLGEGDYGYTF
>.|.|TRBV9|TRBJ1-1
TGTGCCAGCAGCCCTTATGGCAGCCCGAACACTGAAGCTTTCTTT
CASSPYGSPNTEAFF